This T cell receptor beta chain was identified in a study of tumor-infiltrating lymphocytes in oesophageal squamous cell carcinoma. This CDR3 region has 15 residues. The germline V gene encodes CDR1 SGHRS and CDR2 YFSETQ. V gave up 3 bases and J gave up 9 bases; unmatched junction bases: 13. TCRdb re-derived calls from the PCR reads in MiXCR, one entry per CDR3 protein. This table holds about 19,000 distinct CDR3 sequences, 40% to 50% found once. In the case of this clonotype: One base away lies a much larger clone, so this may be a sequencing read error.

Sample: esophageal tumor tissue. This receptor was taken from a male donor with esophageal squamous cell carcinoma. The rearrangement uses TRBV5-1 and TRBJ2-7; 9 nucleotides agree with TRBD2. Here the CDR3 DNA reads TGCGCCAGCAGCTACCGACTAGCGGAATCTTTGATGCAGTACTTC. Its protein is CASSYRLAESLMQYF.